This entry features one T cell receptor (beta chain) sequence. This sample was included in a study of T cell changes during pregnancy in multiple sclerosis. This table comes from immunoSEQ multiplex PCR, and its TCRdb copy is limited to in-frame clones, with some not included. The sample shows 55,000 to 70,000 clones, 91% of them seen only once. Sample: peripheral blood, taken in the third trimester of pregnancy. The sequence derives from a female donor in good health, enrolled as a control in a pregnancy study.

The CDR3: CASSHITGIEQYF. In DNA form, the CDR3 reads TGCGCCAGCAGCCATATTACAGGGATCGAGCAGTACTTC. V is TRBV4-3 and J is TRBJ2-7, with D possibly matching TRBD1 (6 bases). The germline V gene has CDR1 LGHNA and CDR2 YSLEER. V shed 3 bases and J shed 6 bases, with 12 bases lying between them. The CDR3 length is 13 residues.